The rows below give T cell receptor beta chains drawn from one sample of a study of cytomegalovirus exposure and HLA in healthy donors. Sequencing was performed with immunoSEQ multiplex PCR; in TCRdb, only in-frame clones are kept and a portion is missing. The data show 150,000 to 200,000 clones, around four fifths seen once. The sample comprised PBMCs. These receptor sequences come from a young woman in good health and CMV-seronegative. Each CDR3 is given with its conserved first and last residue. D genes are given only for firm matches. Clone size is given for some rows only: seen once, a few or many times, or a class if the clone is expanded.

V: TRBV7-8; J: TRBJ2-7; D: TRBD1; size: NA; CDR3: CASSLQRQGRYEQYF; DNA: TGTGCCAGCAGCTTACAACGACAGGGAAGGTACGAGCAGTACTTC
V: TRBV18; J: TRBJ2-7; D: NA; size: NA; CDR3: CASSPGTKNYEQYF; DNA: TGTGCCAGCTCACCTGGCACTAAAAATTACGAGCAGTACTTC
V: TRBV19; J: TRBJ2-1; D: TRBD2; size: NA; CDR3: CASKTLTGGFRNEQFF; DNA: TGTGCCAGTAAGACTTTAACGGGGGGGTTCCGCAATGAGCAGTTCTTC
V: TRBV6-5; J: TRBJ2-7; D: TRBD2; size: NA; CDR3: CASSPPGGGLYEQYF; DNA: TGTGCCAGCAGCCCCCCCGGCGGGGGACTCTACGAGCAGTACTTC
V: TRBV7-9; J: TRBJ1-2; D: NA; size: NA; CDR3: CASSNRGIYDYGYTF; DNA: TGTGCCAGCAGTAATCGGGGGATTTATGACTATGGCTACACCTTC
V: TRBV28; J: TRBJ2-7; D: NA; size: NA; CDR3: CASGRPGVPYEQYF; DNA: TGTGCCAGCGGCCGGCCGGGAGTCCCCTACGAGCAGTACTTC
V: TRBV6-1; J: TRBJ1-3; D: TRBD1; size: once; CDR3: CASSESPGQISGNTIYF; DNA: TGTGCCAGCAGTGAATCCCCGGGACAGATCTCTGGAAACACCATATATTTT
V: TRBV6-1; J: TRBJ1-3; D: NA; size: NA; CDR3: CASSVRSYSGNTIYF; DNA: TGTGCCAGCAGTGTTCGGTCTTACTCTGGAAACACCATATATTTT
V: TRBV6-1; J: TRBJ2-3; D: NA; size: NA; CDR3: CASSDLARGTQYF; DNA: TGTGCCAGCAGTGATCTAGCGCGTGGTACGCAGTATTTT
V: TRBV27; J: TRBJ2-3; D: TRBD1; size: NA; CDR3: CASRGTVFTDTQYF; DNA: TGTGCCAGCAGAGGGACAGTTTTCACAGATACGCAGTATTTT
V: TRBV7-9; J: TRBJ1-2; D: NA; size: few; CDR3: CASSRDGGYGYTF; DNA: TGTGCCAGCAGCCGGGACGGGGGCTATGGCTACACCTTC
V: TRBV6-5; J: TRBJ2-3; D: TRBD2; size: once; CDR3: CASSYSRERGADTQYF; DNA: TGTGCCAGCAGTTACTCGAGGGAGCGGGGGGCAGATACGCAGTATTTT
V: TRBV29-1; J: TRBJ1-2; D: NA; size: medium-sized; CDR3: CSVARGDGYTF; DNA: TGCAGCGTTGCCCGGGGTGATGGCTACACCTTC
V: TRBV7-6; J: TRBJ1-1; D: NA; size: NA; CDR3: CASSYRTNTEAFF; DNA: TGTGCCAGCAGTTACAGGACGAACACTGAAGCTTTCTTT
V: TRBV5-1; J: TRBJ1-3; D: NA; size: NA; CDR3: CASSLNLDRSSGNTIYF; DNA: TGCGCCAGCAGCTTGAACCTAGACAGAAGCTCTGGAAACACCATATATTTT
V: TRBV5-8; J: TRBJ1-5; D: NA; size: NA; CDR3: CASGGYSNQPQHF; DNA: TGTGCCAGCGGGGGGTATAGCAATCAGCCCCAGCATTTT
V: TRBV2; J: TRBJ1-2; D: TRBD1; size: NA; CDR3: CASRAGQNYGYTF; DNA: TGTGCCAGCAGGGCGGGACAGAACTATGGCTACACCTTC
V: TRBV5-5; J: TRBJ2-5; D: NA; size: NA; CDR3: CASSLTAGQETQYF; DNA: TGTGCCAGCAGCTTGACGGCGGGGCAAGAGACCCAGTACTTC
V: TRBV6-1; J: TRBJ1-5; D: NA; size: once; CDR3: CASSASAGVNQPQHF; DNA: TGTGCCAGCAGTGCTTCGGCAGGGGTTAATCAGCCCCAGCATTTT
V: TRBV5-4; J: TRBJ2-7; D: TRBD1; size: NA; CDR3: CASSLEGALSEQYF; DNA: TGTGCCAGCAGCTTGGAGGGGGCGCTGAGTGAGCAGTACTTC
V: TRBV7-2; J: TRBJ1-1; D: NA; size: once; CDR3: CASSRWGTINTEAFF; DNA: TGTGCCAGCAGTCGCTGGGGCACCATAAACACTGAAGCTTTCTTT
V: TRBV4-2; J: TRBJ1-2; D: NA; size: NA; CDR3: CASSQVEGGLTIYGYTF; DNA: TGTGCCAGCAGCCAAGTAGAAGGAGGGTTGACGATCTATGGCTACACCTTC
V: TRBV19; J: TRBJ1-1; D: NA; size: once; CDR3: CASSIDWRFEAFF; DNA: TGTGCCAGTAGTATAGATTGGAGGTTTGAAGCTTTCTTT
V: TRBV18; J: TRBJ1-2; D: NA; size: NA; CDR3: CASSPERVGGYTF; DNA: TGTGCCAGCTCACCAGAGAGGGTAGGGGGCTACACCTTC
V: TRBV7-8; J: TRBJ1-1; D: TRBD1; size: once; CDR3: CASSLGDRGGTEAFF; DNA: TGTGCCAGCAGCTTAGGGGACAGGGGAGGTACTGAAGCTTTCTTT
V: TRBV12-5; J: TRBJ2-7; D: TRBD1; size: NA; CDR3: CASGLPPGQGFYEQYF; DNA: TGTGCTAGTGGTTTGCCGCCGGGACAGGGGTTCTACGAGCAGTACTTC
V: TRBV5-4; J: TRBJ2-7; D: NA; size: NA; CDR3: CASSPRTRGIPYEQYF; DNA: TGTGCCAGCAGCCCACGGACAAGGGGGATCCCCTACGAGCAGTACTTC
V: TRBV5-1; J: TRBJ1-1; D: NA; size: NA; CDR3: CASSFHDAGAGAFF; DNA: TGCGCCAGCAGCTTCCATGACGCAGGGGCAGGAGCTTTCTTT
V: TRBV18; J: TRBJ2-1; D: NA; size: NA; CDR3: CASSTGNYNEQFF; DNA: TGTGCCAGCTCAACAGGGAACTACAATGAGCAGTTCTTC
V: TRBV6-1; J: TRBJ1-1; D: NA; size: NA; CDR3: CATTLEGVNTEAFF; DNA: TGTGCCACCACTCTCGAGGGGGTCAACACTGAAGCTTTCTTT
V: TRBV6-6; J: TRBJ1-1; D: TRBD1; size: NA; CDR3: CASISGGRTEAFF; DNA: TGTGCCAGCATCTCAGGGGGAAGGACTGAAGCTTTCTTT
V: TRBV7-8; J: TRBJ1-5; D: NA; size: NA; CDR3: CASSLKESNQPQHF; DNA: TGTGCCAGCAGCTTGAAGGAGAGCAATCAGCCCCAGCATTTT
V: TRBV28; J: TRBJ1-2; D: TRBD1; size: NA; CDR3: CASRDRAGGYTF; DNA: TGTGCCAGCAGAGACAGGGCTGGTGGCTACACCTTC
V: TRBV5-1; J: TRBJ2-5; D: TRBD2; size: NA; CDR3: CASSFLAGAPETQYF; DNA: TGCGCCAGCAGCTTTCTAGCGGGGGCCCCAGAGACCCAGTACTTC
V: TRBV9; J: TRBJ2-3; D: NA; size: NA; CDR3: CASSQLGPSTDTQYF; DNA: TGTGCCAGCAGCCAACTAGGTCCTAGCACAGATACGCAGTATTTT
V: TRBV14; J: TRBJ2-7; D: NA; size: NA; CDR3: CASGHTSGNEQYF; DNA: TGTGCCAGCGGACATACTTCGGGCAACGAGCAGTACTTC
V: TRBV7-2; J: TRBJ2-7; D: NA; size: NA; CDR3: CASSSRASEGLSYEQYF; DNA: TGTGCCAGCAGCTCCCGGGCTAGCGAGGGCCTTTCCTACGAGCAGTACTTC
V: TRBV6-1; J: TRBJ1-2; D: TRBD1; size: once; CDR3: CASRAGTGSYGYTF; DNA: TGTGCCAGCAGGGCCGGGACAGGCTCCTATGGCTACACCTTC
V: TRBV5-1; J: TRBJ1-1; D: NA; size: NA; CDR3: CASSLAGLGGGTEAFF; DNA: TGCGCCAGCAGCTTGGCCGGCTTAGGGGGTGGCACTGAAGCTTTCTTT
V: TRBV2; J: TRBJ1-2; D: NA; size: NA; CDR3: CASSGGAGDYGYTF; DNA: TGTGCCAGCAGTGGGGGAGCGGGTGACTATGGCTACACCTTC
V: TRBV5-1; J: TRBJ1-4; D: NA; size: NA; CDR3: CASSLSTSNEKLFF; DNA: TGCGCCAGCAGCTTGAGCACGAGTAATGAAAAACTGTTTTTT
V: TRBV27; J: TRBJ1-1; D: NA; size: NA; CDR3: CASSYDRRTEAFF; DNA: TGTGCCAGCAGTTATGACAGGCGGACTGAAGCTTTCTTT
V: TRBV27; J: TRBJ1-5; D: NA; size: NA; CDR3: CASSPQGISNQPQHF; DNA: TGTGCCAGCAGCCCCCAGGGGATTAGCAATCAGCCCCAGCATTTT
V: TRBV6-4; J: TRBJ1-5; D: NA; size: few; CDR3: CASSDSNRSLKAQHF; DNA: TGTGCCAGCAGTGACTCGAATAGAAGCCTTAAAGCCCAGCATTTT
V: TRBV5-6; J: TRBJ2-6; D: NA; size: NA; CDR3: CASRVQGANVLTF; DNA: TGTGCCAGCAGGGTGCAGGGAGCCAACGTCCTGACTTTC
V: TRBV5-1; J: TRBJ2-2; D: NA; size: once; CDR3: CASSLGAIYTGELFF; DNA: TGCGCCAGCAGCTTGGGGGCGATCTACACCGGGGAGCTGTTTTTT
V: TRBV7-9; J: TRBJ1-6; D: NA; size: NA; CDR3: CASSLAESEIYNSPLHF; DNA: TGTGCCAGCAGCTTAGCAGAGAGTGAGATCTATAATTCACCCCTCCACTTT
V: TRBV28; J: TRBJ1-3; D: NA; size: NA; CDR3: CASSSLTGYTSGNTIYF; DNA: TGTGCCAGCAGTTCTTTAACAGGGTACACATCTGGAAACACCATATATTTT
V: TRBV7-9; J: TRBJ1-2; D: TRBD1; size: once; CDR3: CSSSVEPGRGSGGYTF; DNA: TGTTCCAGCAGCGTAGAGCCGGGCAGGGGGTCGGGTGGCTACACCTTC
V: TRBV19; J: TRBJ2-7; D: NA; size: NA; CDR3: CASSSTSQPYEQYF; DNA: TGTGCCAGTAGTAGTACTAGCCAACCCTACGAGCAGTACTTC
V: TRBV18; J: TRBJ2-5; D: NA; size: NA; CDR3: CASSPPGPPGAETQYF; DNA: TGTGCCAGCTCACCACCCGGCCCTCCTGGAGCAGAGACCCAGTACTTC
V: TRBV7-3; J: TRBJ2-3; D: TRBD2; size: NA; CDR3: CASSLGTSGITDTQYF; DNA: TGTGCCAGCAGCTTAGGTACTAGCGGAATCACAGATACGCAGTATTTT
V: TRBV11-2; J: TRBJ2-3; D: NA; size: NA; CDR3: CASSLGRRSSTDTQYF; DNA: TGTGCCAGCAGCTTAGGGAGGAGGTCTAGCACAGATACGCAGTATTTT
V: TRBV6-5; J: TRBJ2-7; D: TRBD1; size: NA; CDR3: CASSYRQGAVDEQYF; DNA: TGTGCCAGCAGTTACAGGCAGGGGGCGGTCGACGAGCAGTACTTC